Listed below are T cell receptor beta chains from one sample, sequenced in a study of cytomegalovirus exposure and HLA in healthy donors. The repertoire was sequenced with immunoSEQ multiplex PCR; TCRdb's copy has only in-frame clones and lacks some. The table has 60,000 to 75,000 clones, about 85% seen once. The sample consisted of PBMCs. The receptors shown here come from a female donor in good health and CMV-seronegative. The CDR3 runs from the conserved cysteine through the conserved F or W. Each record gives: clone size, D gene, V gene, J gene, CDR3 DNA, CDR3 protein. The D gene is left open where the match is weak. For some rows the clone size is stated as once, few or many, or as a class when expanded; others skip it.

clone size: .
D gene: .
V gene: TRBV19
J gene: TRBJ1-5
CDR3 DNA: TGTGCCAGTACGGGTGTTTTCAATCAGCCCCAGCATTTT
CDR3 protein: CASTGVFNQPQHF

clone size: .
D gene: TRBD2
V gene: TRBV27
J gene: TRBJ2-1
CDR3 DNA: TGTGCCAGCAGTTTAAATGTGAGGACTAGCGGGAACAATGAGCAGTTCTTC
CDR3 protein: CASSLNVRTSGNNEQFF

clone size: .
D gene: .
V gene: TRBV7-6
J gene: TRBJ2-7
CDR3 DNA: TGTGCCAGCAGCTTGGGGCCGCCGGTCGAGCAGTACTTC
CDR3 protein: CASSLGPPVEQYF

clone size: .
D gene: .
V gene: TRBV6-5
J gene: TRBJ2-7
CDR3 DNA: TGTGCCAGCAGTTCCGTGGACAGTTCAGGCTACGAGCAGTACTTC
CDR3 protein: CASSSVDSSGYEQYF

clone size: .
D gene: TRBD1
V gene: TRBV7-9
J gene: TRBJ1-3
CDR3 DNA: TGTGCCAGCAGCGTCCGGGACAGCCTTCTCTCTGGAAACACCATATATTTT
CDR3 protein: CASSVRDSLLSGNTIYF

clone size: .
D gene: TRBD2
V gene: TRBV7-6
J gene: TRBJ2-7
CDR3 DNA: TGTGCCAGCAGCGCCTTACTAGCGGGCCCTCTACCCCCCGAGCAGTACTTC
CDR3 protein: CASSALLAGPLPPEQYF

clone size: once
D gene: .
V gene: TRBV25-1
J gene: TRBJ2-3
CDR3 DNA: TGTGCCAGCAGTGTAGGTGGGAGGTCGAGCACAGATACGCAGTATTTT
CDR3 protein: CASSVGGRSSTDTQYF

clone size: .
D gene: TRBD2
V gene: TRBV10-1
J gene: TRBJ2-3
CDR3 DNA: TGCGCCAGCAGTGAGGGGGGACTAGCGGGGACAGATACGCAGTATTTT
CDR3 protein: CASSEGGLAGTDTQYF

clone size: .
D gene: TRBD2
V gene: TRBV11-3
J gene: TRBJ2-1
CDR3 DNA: TGTGCCAGCAGCTTAGATCAGAGCGGGACTAGCTCCTACAATGAGCAGTTCTTC
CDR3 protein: CASSLDQSGTSSYNEQFF

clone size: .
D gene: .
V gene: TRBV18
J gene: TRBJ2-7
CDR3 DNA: TGTGCCAGCTCACGCACTACCGACTCCTACGAGCAGTACTTC
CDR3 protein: CASSRTTDSYEQYF

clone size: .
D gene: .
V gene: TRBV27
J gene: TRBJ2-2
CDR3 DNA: TGTGCCAGCAGTTTATTTTCGGTGGGTCGGGACACCGGGGAGCTGTTTTTT
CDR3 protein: CASSLFSVGRDTGELFF

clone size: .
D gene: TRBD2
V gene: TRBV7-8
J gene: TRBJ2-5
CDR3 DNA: TGTGCCAGCACCCTCAGCGGGAGAGGGGAGAAGACCCAGTACTTC
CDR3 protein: CASTLSGRGEKTQYF

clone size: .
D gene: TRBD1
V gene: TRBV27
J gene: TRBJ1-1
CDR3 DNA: TGTGCCAGCAGTCCATACAGGGGGTACCGCACTGAAGCTTTCTTT
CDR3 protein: CASSPYRGYRTEAFF

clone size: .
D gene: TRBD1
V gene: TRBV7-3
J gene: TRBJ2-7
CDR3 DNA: TGTGCCAGCAGCATGACAGGGGATGGTTTCTACGAGCAGTACTTC
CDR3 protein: CASSMTGDGFYEQYF

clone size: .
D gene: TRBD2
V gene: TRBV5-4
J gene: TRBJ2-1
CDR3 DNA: TGTGCCAGCAGTAGCGGGGGGGACCTGGCTGCCTACAATGAGCAGTTCTTC
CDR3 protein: CASSSGGDLAAYNEQFF

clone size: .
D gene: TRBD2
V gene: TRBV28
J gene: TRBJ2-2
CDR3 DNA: TGTGCCAGCAGCATCCTCCGACTAGCGGTGACCGCGAACACCGGGGAGCTGTTTTTT
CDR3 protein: CASSILRLAVTANTGELFF

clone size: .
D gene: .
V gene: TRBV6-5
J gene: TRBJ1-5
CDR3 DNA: TGTGCCAGCAGTTACTCCCAGGTTGCGATTCAGCCCCAGCATTTT
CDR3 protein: CASSYSQVAIQPQHF

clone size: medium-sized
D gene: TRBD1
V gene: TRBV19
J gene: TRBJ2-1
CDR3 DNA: TGTGCCAGTAGTATCTCCGGGACAGGGGGCTACAATGAGCAGTTCTTC
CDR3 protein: CASSISGTGGYNEQFF

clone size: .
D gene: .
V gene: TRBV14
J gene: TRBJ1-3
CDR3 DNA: TGTGCCAGCAGTACAGGGCGTTCCTCTGGAAACACCATATATTTT
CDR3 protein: CASSTGRSSGNTIYF

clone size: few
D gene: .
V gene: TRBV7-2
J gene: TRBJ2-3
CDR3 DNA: TGTGCCAGCACCCCTGATGGGCGGGCTACGCAGTATTTT
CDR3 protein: CASTPDGRATQYF

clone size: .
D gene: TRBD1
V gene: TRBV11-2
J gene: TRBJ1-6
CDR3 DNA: TGTGCCAGCAGCAAAAGACAGGGTAGTTCACCCCTCCACTTT
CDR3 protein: CASSKRQGSSPLHF

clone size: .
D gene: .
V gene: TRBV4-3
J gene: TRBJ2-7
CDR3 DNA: TGCGCCAGCAGCCAAGATAGTTCACGGGTCGAGCAGTACTTC
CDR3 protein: CASSQDSSRVEQYF

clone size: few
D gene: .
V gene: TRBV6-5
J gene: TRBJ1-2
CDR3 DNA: TGTGCCAGCAGTTACACAACCCAGGCTAACTATGGCTACACCTTC
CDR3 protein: CASSYTTQANYGYTF

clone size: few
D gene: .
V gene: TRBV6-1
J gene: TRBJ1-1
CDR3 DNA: TGTGCCAGCAGTGAGACTGAGTTACGTAGGGCTTTCTTT
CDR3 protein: CASSETELRRAFF

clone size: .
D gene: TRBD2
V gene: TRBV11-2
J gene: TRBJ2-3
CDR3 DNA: TGTGCCAGCAGCCCTCCGGGACTAGCGGCCCAAGATACGCAGTATTTT
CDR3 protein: CASSPPGLAAQDTQYF

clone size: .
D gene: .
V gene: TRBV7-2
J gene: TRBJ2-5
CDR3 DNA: TGTGCCAGCAGCTTAGAGGGGCGGCAGACCCAGTACTTC
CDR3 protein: CASSLEGRQTQYF

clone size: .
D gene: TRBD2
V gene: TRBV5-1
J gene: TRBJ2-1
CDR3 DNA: TGCGCCAGCAGCTTGGGCGGGACTAGCAACAATGAGCAGTTCTTC
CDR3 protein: CASSLGGTSNNEQFF

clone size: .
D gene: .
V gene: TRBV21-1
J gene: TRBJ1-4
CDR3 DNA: TGTGCCAGCAGCAAAGGGGTCGGGACAAGGTTTGAAAAACTGTTTTTT
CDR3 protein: CASSKGVGTRFEKLFF

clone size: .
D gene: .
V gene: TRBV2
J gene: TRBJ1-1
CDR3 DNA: TGTGCCAGCAGTGAAGGCTCGGGGGTCACTGAAGCTTTCTTT
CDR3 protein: CASSEGSGVTEAFF

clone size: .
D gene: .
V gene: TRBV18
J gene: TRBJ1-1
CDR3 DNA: TGTGCCAGCTCATCGAACCCGGTGAACACTGAAGCTTTCTTT
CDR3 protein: CASSSNPVNTEAFF

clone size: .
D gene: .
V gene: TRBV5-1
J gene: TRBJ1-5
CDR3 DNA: TGCGCCAGCAGCTTGGAGGGGGGGCAGTATCAGCCCCAGCATTTT
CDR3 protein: CASSLEGGQYQPQHF

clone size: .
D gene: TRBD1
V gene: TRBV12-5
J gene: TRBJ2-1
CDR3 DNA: TGTGCTAGTGGGCTCGGACAGGGATGGTCGAGCGAGCAGTTCTTC
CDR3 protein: CASGLGQGWSSEQFF

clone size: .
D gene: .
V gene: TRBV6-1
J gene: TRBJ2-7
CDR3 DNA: TGTGCCAGCAGTGAAAGTCGCAGACCGATACTATCCTACGAGCAGTACTTC
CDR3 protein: CASSESRRPILSYEQYF

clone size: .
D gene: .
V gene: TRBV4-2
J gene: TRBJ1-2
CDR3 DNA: TGTGCCAGCAGCCATGGACAGAGCCTCTATGGCTACACCTTC
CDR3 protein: CASSHGQSLYGYTF

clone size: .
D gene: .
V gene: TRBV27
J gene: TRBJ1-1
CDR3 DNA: TGTGCCAGCAGTTTGAGGGAGAACACTGAAGCTTTCTTT
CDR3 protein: CASSLRENTEAFF

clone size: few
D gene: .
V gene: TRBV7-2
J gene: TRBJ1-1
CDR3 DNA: TGTGCCAGCAGCTTAGCTGCTTGGAGAGCCGCGGCTTTCTTT
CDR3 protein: CASSLAAWRAAAFF

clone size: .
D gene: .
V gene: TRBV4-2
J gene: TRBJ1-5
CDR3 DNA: TGTGCCAGCAGCCCCGAGGGAGGGTCGCGGAATCAGCCCCAGCATTTT
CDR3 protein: CASSPEGGSRNQPQHF

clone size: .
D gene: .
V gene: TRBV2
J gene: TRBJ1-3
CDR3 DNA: TGTGCCAGCACGAGGGCAGTCAGCTCTGGAAACACCATATATTTT
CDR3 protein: CASTRAVSSGNTIYF

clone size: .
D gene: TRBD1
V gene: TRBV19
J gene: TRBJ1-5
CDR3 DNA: TGTGCCAGTATGCCCGGACAGGGTTACAATCAGCCCCAGCATTTT
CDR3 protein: CASMPGQGYNQPQHF

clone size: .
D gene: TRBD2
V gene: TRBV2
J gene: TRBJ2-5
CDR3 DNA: TGTGCCAGCAGGCTCGGACTAGCGGGGGCGGAGACCCAGTACTTC
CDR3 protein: CASRLGLAGAETQYF

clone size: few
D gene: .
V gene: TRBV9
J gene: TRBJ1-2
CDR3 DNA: TGTGCCAGCAGCCCGGACACCCTAAGCTACACCTTC
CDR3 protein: CASSPDTLSYTF

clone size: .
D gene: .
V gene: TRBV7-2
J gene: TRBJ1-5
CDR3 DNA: TGTGCCAGCAGCTTAGCCGGGGGGGGTCAGCCCCAGCATTTT
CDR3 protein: CASSLAGGGQPQHF

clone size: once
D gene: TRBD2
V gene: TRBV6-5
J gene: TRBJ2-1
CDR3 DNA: TGTGCCAGCAGACGGGACTATCAGGATGAGCAGTTCTTC
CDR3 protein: CASRRDYQDEQFF

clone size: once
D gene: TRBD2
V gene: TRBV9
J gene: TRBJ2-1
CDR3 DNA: TGTGCCAGCAGCTCGGGACTAGCGGGAGCTGCCTACAATGAGCAGTTCTTC
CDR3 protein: CASSSGLAGAAYNEQFF

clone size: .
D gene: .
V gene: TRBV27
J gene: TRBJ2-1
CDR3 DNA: TGTGCCAGCAGTTTATCCGCGGTAGCGGCAAACAATGAGCAGTTCTTC
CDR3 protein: CASSLSAVAANNEQFF

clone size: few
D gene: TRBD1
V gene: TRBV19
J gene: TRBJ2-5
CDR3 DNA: TGTGCCAGTAGTATCACAGGGGGCCAAGAGACCCAGTACTTC
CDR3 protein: CASSITGGQETQYF

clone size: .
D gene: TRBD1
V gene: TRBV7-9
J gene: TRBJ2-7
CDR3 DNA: TGTGCCAGCAGCTTAGCTCCGACAGGGGACGAGCAGTACTTC
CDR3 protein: CASSLAPTGDEQYF

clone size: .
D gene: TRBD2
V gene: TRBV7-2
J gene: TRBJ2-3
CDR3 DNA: TGTGCCAGCAGCTTCAGGACTAGATCGGATACGCAGTATTTT
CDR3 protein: CASSFRTRSDTQYF

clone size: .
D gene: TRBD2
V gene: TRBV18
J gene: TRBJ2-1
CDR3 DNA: TGTGCCAGCTCAAATCTAGCGGGCCCTTCCCCAATGAGGTTCTTC
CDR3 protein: CASSNLAGPSPMRFF

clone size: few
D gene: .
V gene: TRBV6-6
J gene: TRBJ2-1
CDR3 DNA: TGTGCCAGCAGTTACTCAGCTAGCGTGGGGTACAATGAGCAGTTCTTC
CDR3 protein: CASSYSASVGYNEQFF

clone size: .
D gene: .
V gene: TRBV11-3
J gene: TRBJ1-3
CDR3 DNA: TGTGCCAGCAGCCCAGGACAACGCTCTGGAAACACCATATATTTT
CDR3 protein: CASSPGQRSGNTIYF